This T cell receptor beta chain stems from a study of CD8 T cells in ankylosing spondylitis. Study results and limitations: Clones that were linked to disease were CD8+ and were relatively rare in peripheral blood. Disease-associated clones were reportedly significantly overrepresented in matched ankylosing spondylitis synovial fluid.

Points on this clonotype: Its antigen remains unknown. A much larger clone sits a single nucleotide away, making a read error possible.

TCRdb analysed the 5' RACE reads with MiXCR anew, one entry per CDR3 protein. The sample carries 150,000 to 200,000 distinct CDR3 sequences, about an eighth recorded once. The CDR3 spans 18 residues. V lost 6 bases and J 0 bases, leaving 21 bases between the germline ends. Germline lookup yields CDR1 MRHNA and CDR2 SNTAGT. Sequencing input: blood, either unsorted or a sorted T cell fraction (not recorded which). The source is a female donor with ankylosing spondylitis or in good health (not recorded which). This rearrangement joins TRBV6-4 to TRBJ2-1, with a possible D match to TRBD2 (6 bases). The CDR3 coding sequence is TGTGCCAGCAGAAGACTAGTGGGAGGCCCGAGCTCCTACAATGAGCAGTTCTTC. Protein: CASRRLVGGPSSYNEQFF.